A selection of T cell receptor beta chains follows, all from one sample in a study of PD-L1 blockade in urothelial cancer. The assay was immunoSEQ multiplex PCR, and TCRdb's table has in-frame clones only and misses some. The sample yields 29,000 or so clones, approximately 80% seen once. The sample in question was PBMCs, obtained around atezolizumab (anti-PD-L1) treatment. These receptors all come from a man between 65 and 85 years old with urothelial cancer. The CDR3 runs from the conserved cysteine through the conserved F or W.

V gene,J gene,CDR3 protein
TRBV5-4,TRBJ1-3,CASSLEGIAGSGNTIYF
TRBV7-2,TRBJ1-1,CASSLQGRGTEAFF
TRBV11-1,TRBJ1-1,CASSLAGQANTEAFF
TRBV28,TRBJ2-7,CASSETGGRNEQYF
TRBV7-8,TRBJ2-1,CASSLLGQGLNEQFF
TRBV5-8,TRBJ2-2,CASSFLDRESGELFF
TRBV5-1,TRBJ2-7,CASSLSGDTYEQYF
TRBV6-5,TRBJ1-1,CASREQGIDTEAFF
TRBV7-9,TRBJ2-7,CASSFSSYEQYF
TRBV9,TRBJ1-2,CASSVASRPTGGEGYTF
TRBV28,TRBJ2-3,CASSSPGTSGSDTQYF
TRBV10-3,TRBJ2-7,CAIRARENSYEQYF
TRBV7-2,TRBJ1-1,CASSPGQGGGPSAFF
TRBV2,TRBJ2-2,CASLGQGRGELFF
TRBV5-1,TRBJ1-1,CASSLQPGQGTEAFF
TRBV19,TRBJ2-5,CASSMGLKETQYF
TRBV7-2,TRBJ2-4,CASSPMGGVLAKNIQYF
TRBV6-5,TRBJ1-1,CASSSPKLGQNTEAFF
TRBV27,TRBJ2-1,CASTLPGGGEQFF
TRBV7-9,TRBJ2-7,CASSLGLPSYEQYF
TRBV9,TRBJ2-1,CASSFDSNEQFF
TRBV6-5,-,CASSPPGTGSHEQYF
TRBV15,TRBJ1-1,CATSRDRNTEAFF
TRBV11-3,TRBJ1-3,CASSPQISSGNTIYF
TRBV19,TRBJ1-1,CASIGGVRNTEAFF
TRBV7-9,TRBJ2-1,CASSFGNEQFF